This T cell receptor beta chain stems from a study of memory CD4+ T cells and cytomegalovirus serostatus. Looked up from germline, CDR1 is MNHEY and CDR2 is SMNVEV (reference sequence). The CDR3 spans 13 residues. V dropped 5 bases and J dropped 6 bases, with 13 bases sitting between them. Single viable CD3+CD4+CD8-CD45RO+ cells were sorted as the memory CD4+ T cells. Repertoires were generated with immunoSEQ multiplex PCR, while TCRdb's copy carries only in-frame clones and drops some. The sample yields about 54,000 clones, over 65% seen once. The chain carries TRBV27 and TRBJ1-2; no firm D call. This TCR was sampled from an adult in good health and CMV-seropositive. Sequencing was performed on memory CD4+ T cells from blood. The CDR3 spells CASSPTGWDGYTF. The CDR3 bases are TGTGCCAGCAGTCCCACGGGTTGGGATGGCTACACCTTC.